The clone carrying this T cell receptor beta chain was counted many times. This entry belongs to a study of T cells in Graves' hyperthyroidism and ophthalmopathy. Amplification targeted TCR beta CDR3 regions from RNA transcripts. When the TCR CDR3 underwent first-round RT-PCR, the HTBI primer set was used. TCRdb used MiXCR to reprocess the multiplex PCR reads, holding one entry per CDR3 protein. The profile shows nearly 600,000 distinct CDR3 sequences, roughly 13% of them singletons. The germline V gene has CDR1 MNHEY and CDR2 SVGAGI. The CDR3 is 13 amino acids. The V end lost 2 bases, the J end lost 14 bases, and 13 bases lay between the germline ends.

This clonotype was sampled from a woman between 25 and 40 years old with Graves' hyperthyroidism that later progressed to Graves' ophthalmopathy. Material for sequencing was blood. The V gene is TRBV6-5, the J gene TRBJ1-6; a possible D gene is TRBD1 (5 bases). This CDR3 reads CASSYLQDAALHF. The CDR3 nucleotides are TGTGCCAGCAGTTACCTACAGGACGCGGCCCTCCACTTT.